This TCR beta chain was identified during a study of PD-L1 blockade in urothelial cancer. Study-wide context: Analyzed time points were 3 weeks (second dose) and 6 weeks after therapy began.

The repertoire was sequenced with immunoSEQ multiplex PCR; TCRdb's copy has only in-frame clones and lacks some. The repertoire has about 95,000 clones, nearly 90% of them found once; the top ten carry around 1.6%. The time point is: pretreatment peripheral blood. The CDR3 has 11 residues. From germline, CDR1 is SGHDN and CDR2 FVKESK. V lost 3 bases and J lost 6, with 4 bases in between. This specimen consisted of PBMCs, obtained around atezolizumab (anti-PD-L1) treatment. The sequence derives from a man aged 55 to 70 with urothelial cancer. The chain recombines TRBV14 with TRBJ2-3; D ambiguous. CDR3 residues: CASSHRDTQYF. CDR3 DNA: TGTGCCAGCAGCCACCGGGATACGCAGTATTTT.